Following are 13 T cell receptor beta chains from one sample sequenced in a study of PD-L1 blockade in urothelial cancer. The time point was: peripheral blood 6 weeks after treatment start. Sequenced by immunoSEQ multiplex PCR; TCRdb stores in-frame clones only, minus some. Of 35,000 to 45,000 clones in the sample, 83% were seen once. The sample consisted of PBMCs, taken around atezolizumab (anti-PD-L1) treatment. These receptors were collected from a man in his 60s with urothelial cancer.

The chain employs TRBV19 and TRBJ2-3, with 8 bases fitting TRBD2. The junction had 5 bases not matched to a gene; V was cut back by 7 bases and J by 2 bases. The CDR3 is 14 residues long. Germline V lookup: CDR1 LNHDA, CDR2 SQIVND (reference sequence). CDR3 loop: CASIPGGNTDTQYF. The CDR3 coding sequence is TGTGCCAGTATACCGGGGGGGAACACAGATACGCAGTATTTT. Looking up the rest from reference TRBV19 and TRBJ2-3 gives the full variable domain: DGGITQSPKYLFRKEGQNVTLSCEQNLNHDAMYWYRQDPGQGLRLIYYSQIVNDFQKGDIAEGYSVSREKKESFPLTVTSAQKNPTAFYLCASIPGGNTDTQYFGPGTRLTVL.

The chain recombines TRBV27 with TRBJ2-5; D perhaps matches TRBD2 (5 bases). The germline V gene has CDR1 MNHEY and CDR2 SMNVEV (reference sequence). V was trimmed by 2 bases and J by 2 bases, leaving 6 bases between them. The CDR3 spans 13 residues. The CDR3 loop is CASSLGLQETQYF. The CDR3 nucleotides are TGTGCCAGCAGTTTAGGACTGCAAGAGACCCAGTACTTC.

The chain recombines TRBV30 with TRBJ2-7; TRBD1 is a possible D gene (5 bases). From germline, CDR1 is GTSNPN and CDR2 SVGIG (reference sequence). V lost 3 bases and J lost 0, with 6 bases in between. This CDR3 has 12 residues. The CDR3 nucleotides read TGTGCCTGGAGCCAGGGCTCCTACGAGCAGTACTTC. This sequence encodes CAWSQGSYEQYF.

The chain carries TRBV18 and TRBJ1-4; no reliable D call. The CDR3 is 15 residues long. V lost 3 bases and J 3 bases, leaving 11 bases between the germline ends. The germline V gene has CDR1 KGHSH and CDR2 LQKENI. DNA of the CDR3: TGTGCCAGCTCACCCGCCGAGTCGGCTAATGAAAAACTGTTTTTT. Residues: CASSPAESANEKLFF.

About this clone itself: The junction departs from germline at one end; a sequencing error may be responsible. The CDR3 protein is CASSTGTGTDTQYF. CDR3 sequence (DNA): TGTGCTAGCAGCACCGGGACAGGGACAGATACGCAGTATTTT. J is TRBJ2-3 and V is TRBV7-7; 9 bases align to TRBD1. Looked up from germline, CDR1 is SSHAT and CDR2 is FNYEAQ (reference sequence). The CDR3 sequence is 14 residues long.

The chain is built from TRBV19 and TRBJ2-7, with a possible D match to TRBD1 (6 bases). Between the trimmed V and J ends, which lost 6 bases and 2 bases, there was a span of 14 bases. The CDR3 length is 14 residues. Germline loops: CDR1 LNHDA, CDR2 SQIVND (reference sequence). The CDR3 spells CASRPDRRPYEQYF. CDR3 nucleotide sequence: TGTGCCAGTAGACCAGACAGGCGCCCCTACGAGCAGTACTTC.

The rearrangement joins TRBV5-1 to TRBJ1-1; TRBD1 aligns across 7 bases. After removal of 4 bases from V and 3 bases from J, the junction contained 12 bases not matched to a gene. Germline V gene lookup returns CDR1 SGHRS and CDR2 YFSETQ. The CDR3 is made up of 16 amino acids. The CDR3 DNA reads as TGCGCCAGCAGCCCATCGACAGGGATTAGGGACACTGAAGCTTTCTTT. Amino acid sequence: CASSPSTGIRDTEAFF.

V gene TRBV7-8 combines with J gene TRBJ1-3; no firm D call. From germline, CDR1 is SGHVS and CDR2 FQNEAQ. Trimming shortened V by 5 bases and J by 7 bases, and 12 bases separated the two germline ends. The CDR3 has 13 residues. CDR3 amino acids: CASSPGTKNTIYF. The DNA for the CDR3 is TGTGCCAGCAGCCCAGGTACCAAGAACACCATATATTTT.

This sequence joins TRBV7-2 and TRBJ2-7; the D is unclear. The CDR3 is 13 residues long. CDR1 and CDR2 from the germline V gene are SGHTA and FQGNSA. V lost 1 base to trimming and J lost 5 bases, with 9 bases between them. Here the CDR3 reads CASSLVVGDEQYF. CDR3 in DNA: TGTGCCAGCAGCTTAGTAGTGGGCGACGAGCAGTACTTC.

J is TRBJ1-1 and V is TRBV7-3; possibly TRBD1 for D (5 bases). CDR1 SGHTA and CDR2 FQGTGA come from the germline V gene. The V end lost 5 bases, the J end lost 4 bases, and 14 bases lay between the germline ends. The CDR3 loop spans 14 amino acids. CDR3 amino acids: CASSLGVGGTEAFF. The CDR3 DNA follows: TGTGCCAGCAGCCTGGGCGTGGGGGGCACTGAAGCTTTCTTT.

The rearrangement joins TRBV5-1 to TRBJ2-3, with 10 bases that match TRBD2. Germline CDR1 SGHRS, CDR2 YFSETQ. This CDR3 region has 13 residues. Unmatched junction bases numbered 10, after V lost 4 bases and J lost 14 bases. DNA for the CDR3: TGCGCCAGCAGCACACGAGAGGGACTAGCGCCGTATTTT. Translated: CASSTREGLAPYF.

V usage is TRBV30 and J usage is TRBJ1-6, with TRBD1 as a possible D gene (5 bases). Germline-derived CDR1 and CDR2 are GTSNPN and SVGIG (reference sequence). The CDR3 totals 15 residues. Trimming cost V 3 bases and J 8 bases, with 17 bases left between them. For the CDR3, the DNA is TGTGCCTGGAGGCAGGAGACAGCTCGGTATTCACCCCTCCACTTT. Amino acids: CAWRQETARYSPLHF.

The rearrangement uses TRBV10-2 and TRBJ1-5, with 8 bases aligning to TRBD1. V trimming: 6 bases; J trimming: 7 bases; junction bases outside the gene matches: 5. The length of the CDR3 is 13 residues. Germline V gene lookup returns CDR1 WSHSY and CDR2 SAAADI. The CDR3 spells CASSQGAGQPQHF. The CDR3 region has the DNA TGCGCCAGCAGCCAGGGGGCCGGCCAGCCCCAGCATTTT.